The entry that follows covers one TCR beta chain sequence. The antigen this receptor binds is unknown. Base qualities are not recorded, but no much larger clone differs from it by a single base. This record comes from a study of cytomegalovirus exposure and HLA in healthy donors (dated by TCRdb to about 2017). For the wider study: According to a later analysis, one platform produced both the roughly 130 validation repertoires and the approximately 670 repertoires of the first cohort. The study aimed to test whether signatures of past pathogen exposure could be identified by cataloging public T cell receptors. Along with the roughly 670-subject first cohort, a separate validation cohort of over a hundred different subjects was used. High-throughput TCR immunosequencing, statistical association of individual TCRs with disease status, and machine learning were combined to predict cytomegalovirus infection status. What the work shows at the level of the full study, not this receptor alone: The classifier was reported to diagnose cytomegalovirus status with high specificity and sensitivity in both the original cohort and the validation cohort. Subsequent analysis determined that TCRs grouped into clusters in the first cohort also showed a tendency toward co-occurrence across the roughly 130 validation repertoires, and approximately 94% of cluster scores exceeded 0. A total of 164 TCR beta chains were listed by the study as associated with cytomegalovirus. The validation cohort had no HLA typing available for a later analysis, so co-occurrence within that cohort was assessed over all 120 or so repertoires. According to the authors, the approach could potentially be generalized to other disease states and immunological phenotypes. Most TCR sequences were seen in very few donors, while some public TCRs were found in many individuals. Three of the identified cytomegalovirus-associated TCR beta chains were confirmed in vitro to be specific for cytomegalovirus antigens.

The CDR3 goes from the cysteine to the phenylalanine over 17 residues. Just the 51-base CDR3 DNA is kept, in frame starting at base 1. V has 2 bases trimmed and J has 6 bases trimmed; junction bases matching no gene number 13. CDR1 and CDR2 were assigned from the germline V gene as SGHAT and FQNNGV. The donors were included in the validation cohort of over a hundred subjects, a group kept apart from the approximately 700-subject first cohort. Library preparation was by the immunoSEQ multiplex PCR assay. Per the source publication's procedure: A statistical classification framework was developed to diagnose cytomegalovirus status using the catalog of TCR beta chain sequences. The table was pulled from immuneACCESS by TCRdb, which kept in-frame rearrangements only. Such tables lose some clones; where checked, under half of the loss comes from unresolved V genes, and the rest has no known cause. V, J and clone size are taken as reported in that table, and D and trimming were inferred from the DNA itself. For this sample the table gives 100,000 to 150,000 clones, of which 90% to 96% were detected only once. The ten largest account for about 1.7% of the sample.

The chain couples TRBV11-2 to TRBJ2-1; TRBD2 agrees with 7 junctional bases. This receptor was obtained from a man aged 18-30 years in good health and CMV-seronegative. The sample was PBMCs. The DNA sequence is TGTGCCAGCAGCTTATCATGGGCGGGAGAAGTGGGCAATGAGCAGTTCTTC. It translates to CASSLSWAGEVGNEQFF.